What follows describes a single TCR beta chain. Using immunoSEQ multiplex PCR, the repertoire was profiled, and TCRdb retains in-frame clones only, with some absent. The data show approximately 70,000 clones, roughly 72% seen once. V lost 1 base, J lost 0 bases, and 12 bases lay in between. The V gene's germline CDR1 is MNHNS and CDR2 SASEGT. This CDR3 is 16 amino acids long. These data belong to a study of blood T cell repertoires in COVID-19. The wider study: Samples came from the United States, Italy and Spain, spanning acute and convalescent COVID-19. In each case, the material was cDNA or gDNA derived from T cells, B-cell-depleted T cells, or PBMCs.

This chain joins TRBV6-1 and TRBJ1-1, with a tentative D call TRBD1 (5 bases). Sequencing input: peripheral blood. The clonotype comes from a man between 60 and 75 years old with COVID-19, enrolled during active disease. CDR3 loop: CASSEGGGLLNTEAFF. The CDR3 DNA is TGTGCCAGCAGTGAAGGGGGGGGACTCCTGAACACTGAAGCTTTCTTT.